The T cell receptor beta chain under discussion was sequenced for a study of neurological immune-mediated disorders. Study in general: For the approximately 34 multiple sclerosis patients, the disease was relapsing-remitting in 31 and secondary progressive in 3.

The CDR3 runs 16 residues. V dropped 5 bases and J dropped 4; count of bases not matched to a gene: 13. Germline CDR1 is MNHEY and CDR2 is SMNVEV (reference sequence). TCRdb passed the 5' RACE reads through MiXCR, listing each CDR3 protein once. The sample has about 35,000 distinct CDR3 sequences; 3.5% to 4.5% are singletons. The unsorted libraries were prepared from 2 million PBMCs (stored at -80 C). This clonotype was seen repeatedly, ten times or more. The sample taken for sequencing was PBMCs. V gene TRBV27 combines with J gene TRBJ1-2; 7 nucleotides agree with TRBD1. The sequence came from a man aged 25 to 40 with multiple sclerosis. The CDR3 DNA follows: TGTGCCAGCAGTAAGGAGGTGACAGGGACGAGCTATGGCTACACCTTC. Translated, it gives CASSKEVTGTSYGYTF.